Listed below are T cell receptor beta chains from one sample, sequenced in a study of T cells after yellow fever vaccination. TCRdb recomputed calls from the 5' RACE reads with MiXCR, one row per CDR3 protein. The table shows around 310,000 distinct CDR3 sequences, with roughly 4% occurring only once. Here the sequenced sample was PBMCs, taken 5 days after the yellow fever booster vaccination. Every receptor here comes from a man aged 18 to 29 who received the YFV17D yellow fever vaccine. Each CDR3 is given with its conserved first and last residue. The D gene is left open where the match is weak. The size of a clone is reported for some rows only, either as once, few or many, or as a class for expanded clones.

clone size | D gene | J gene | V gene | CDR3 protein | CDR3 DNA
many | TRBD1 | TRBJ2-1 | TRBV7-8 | CASSLQGTGGNNEQFF | TGTGCCAGCAGCTTACAAGGGACAGGGGGTAACAATGAGCAGTTCTTC
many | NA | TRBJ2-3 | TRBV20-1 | CSATGTPGDTQYF | TGCAGTGCTACCGGGACCCCAGGGGATACGCAGTATTTT
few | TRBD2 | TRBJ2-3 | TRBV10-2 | CASSEGSGSGTDTQYF | TGCGCCAGCAGTGAAGGTAGCGGGTCGGGCACAGATACGCAGTATTTT
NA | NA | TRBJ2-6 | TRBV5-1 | CASSLVGGSGANVLTF | TGCGCCAGCAGCTTGGTAGGGGGCTCTGGGGCCAACGTCCTGACTTTC
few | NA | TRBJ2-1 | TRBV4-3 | CASSQEMARAYNEQFF | TGCGCCAGCAGCCAAGAAATGGCCAGGGCCTACAATGAGCAGTTCTTC
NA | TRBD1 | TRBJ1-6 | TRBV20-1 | CSASPRGPVGRRSPLHF | TGCAGTGCGTCTCCCAGGGGGCCGGTAGGAAGGAGATCACCCCTCCACTTT
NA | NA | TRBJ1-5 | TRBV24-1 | CATSDPRIKNQPQHF | TGTGCCACCAGTGACCCTCGGATAAAAAATCAGCCCCAGCATTTT
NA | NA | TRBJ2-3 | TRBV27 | CASSLWLGGTDTQYF | TGTGCCAGCAGTTTATGGTTGGGGGGCACAGATACGCAGTATTTT
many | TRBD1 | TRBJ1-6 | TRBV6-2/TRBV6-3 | CASSEWGQGMNSPLHF | TGTGCCAGCAGTGAATGGGGACAGGGGATGAATTCACCCCTCCACTTT
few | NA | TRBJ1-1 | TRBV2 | CASAGGPNTEAFF | TGTGCCAGCGCTGGGGGCCCCAACACTGAAGCTTTCTTT
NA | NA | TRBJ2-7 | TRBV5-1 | CASSYLGENYEQYF | TGCGCCAGCAGCTATCTAGGGGAAAACTACGAGCAGTACTTC
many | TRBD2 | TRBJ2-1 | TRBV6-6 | CASTYVGTSGGNYNEQFF | TGTGCCAGCACCTACGTAGGGACTAGCGGGGGGAACTACAATGAGCAGTTCTTC
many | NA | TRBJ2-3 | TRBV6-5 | CASSPSRTPPRGTQYF | TGTGCCAGCAGCCCCAGCAGGACACCCCCCCGGGGGACGCAGTATTTT